This T cell receptor (beta chain) was found in a study of blood T cell repertoires in COVID-19. V lost 5 bases to trimming and J lost 7 bases, with 18 bases between them. Germline V gives CDR1 SGHVS, CDR2 FQNEAQ. The CDR3 runs to 15 residues. Clones were read by immunoSEQ multiplex PCR, and TCRdb kept only the in-frame ones, dropping some. The table includes about 93,000 clones, less than 90% detected once. J is TRBJ2-1 and V is TRBV7-8; perhaps TRBD2 as D (7 bases). What was sequenced was peripheral blood. The sequence came from a woman aged 80 or over with acute or convalescent COVID-19. The chain's CDR3 is CASSRGRGPQNEQFF. The CDR3 DNA reads as TGTGCCAGCAGCCGAGGGCGGGGGCCGCAGAATGAGCAGTTCTTC.